Included here is one TCR beta chain sequence, with context. Its antigen is unknown. This entry is derived from a study of OX40 agonist ivuxolimab in advanced cancers. Overall study findings and caveats: Some patients without response likewise showed low normalized clonal expansion. Relatively little clonal expansion, among the lowest observed, appeared in partial responders at 0.1-3.0 mg/kg. Fewer expanded clones were found on average in CD4+ than in CD8+ T cells.

Sequencing used immunoSEQ multiplex PCR; TCRdb keeps in-frame clones, though not all of them. The repertoire holds fewer than 100,000 clones, with 80% to 90% as singletons. Germline CDR1 is KGHSH and CDR2 is LQKENI. V was pared by 3 bases and J by 4 bases, with 1 base of the junction left unmatched. This CDR3 spans 13 amino acids. Material: CD4+ or CD8+ T cells sorted from blood, obtained in a trial of the OX40 agonist ivuxolimab. J is TRBJ1-2 and V is TRBV18, with 8 bases fitting TRBD1. This clonotype was sampled from an adult with an advanced solid tumor such as melanoma, head and neck, liver or kidney cancer. The CDR3 loop is CASSPGQVYGYTF. CDR3 DNA sequence: TGTGCCAGCTCACCGGGACAGGTCTATGGCTACACCTTC. The variable domain in full, with the rest retrieved from reference TRBV18 and TRBJ1-2, is NAGVMQNPRHLVRRRGQEARLRCSPMKGHSHVYWYRQLPEEGLKFMVYLQKENIIDESGMPKERFSAEFPKEGPSILRIQQVVRGDSAAYFCASSPGQVYGYTFGSGTRLTVV.